The T cell receptor (beta chain) described here comes from a study of patients and donors after allogeneic stem cell transplantation. CDR1 is SGHAT, CDR2 FQDESV, per germline (reference sequence). V gave up 3 bases and J gave up 4 bases; unmatched junction bases: 16. The CDR3 has 19 residues. MiXCR, run by TCRdb on the RT-PCR reads, gives a single entry per CDR3 protein. The table records about 960,000 distinct CDR3 sequences, more than 15% of them present only once. The specimen was blood, either unsorted or a sorted T cell fraction (not recorded which). The chain employs TRBV11-1 and TRBJ2-7; 12 nucleotides match TRBD2. The TCR comes from a human donor who was either an allogeneic HSCT recipient or a stem cell or donor lymphocyte infusion donor (not recorded which). It is not recorded whose cells these are; they may come from a transplant donor. DNA of the CDR3: TGTGCCAGCAGCTTTAACCCCAGCATCCCTAGCGGGAGGGGATACGAGCAGTACTTC. Amino acid sequence: CASSFNPSIPSGRGYEQYF.